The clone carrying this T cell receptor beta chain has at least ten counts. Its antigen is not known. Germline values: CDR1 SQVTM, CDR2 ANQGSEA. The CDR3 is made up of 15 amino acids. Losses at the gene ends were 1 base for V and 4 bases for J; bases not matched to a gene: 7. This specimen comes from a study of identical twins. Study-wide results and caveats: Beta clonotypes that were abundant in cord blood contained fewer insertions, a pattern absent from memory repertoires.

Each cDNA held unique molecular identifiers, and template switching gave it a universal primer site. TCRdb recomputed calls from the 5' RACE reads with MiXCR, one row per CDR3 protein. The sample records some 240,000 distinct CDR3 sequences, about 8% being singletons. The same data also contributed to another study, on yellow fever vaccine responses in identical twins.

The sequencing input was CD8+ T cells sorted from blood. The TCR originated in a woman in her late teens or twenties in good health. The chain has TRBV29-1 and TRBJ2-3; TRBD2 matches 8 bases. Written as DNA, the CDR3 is TGCAGCGTTGAAGGCGTTAGCGGGATGCCAGATACGCAGTATTTT. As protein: CSVEGVSGMPDTQYF.